The 18 T cell receptor beta chains below were found in one sample sequenced in a study of T cell repertoires in cytomegalovirus infection. TCRdb re-derived calls from the reads in MiXCR, one entry per CDR3 protein. The table has 650,000 to 900,000 distinct CDR3 sequences, approximately 32% seen once; the top ten hold around 13%. The antigens for these receptors are not known. Specimen: cultured CD8+ T cells from PBMCs, collected from culture after CMV antigen stimulation. The source of these receptors is a human donor in good health (CMV status not recorded). Some clones in this sample may be carry-over from other donors' samples.

V is TRBV12-5 and J is TRBJ1-1, with D possibly TRBD1 on 5 matching bases. The V gene lost 7 bases and the J gene lost 3 bases, with 12 bases spanning the gap. This CDR3 spans 13 amino acids. Germline CDR1 is LGHNT and CDR2 is FRNRAP. The CDR3 DNA sequence: TGTGCTAGTGCCACGGCAGGGTACACTGAAGCTTTCTTT. Its protein is CASATAGYTEAFF.

This clonotype was seen more than once but under ten times. The gene calls are TRBV27 and TRBJ1-3; D perhaps matches TRBD1 (5 bases). The CDR3 totals 14 residues. In germline, CDR1 is MNHEY, CDR2 SMNVEV (reference sequence). V gave up 6 bases and J gave up 5 bases, with 14 bases separating them. The CDR3 spells CASREAGARNTIYF. CDR3 nucleotides: TGTGCCAGCAGAGAAGCCGGGGCCAGAAACACCATATATTTT.

This clonotype was observed a handful of times. This sequence joins TRBV7-6 and TRBJ1-2, with D possibly being TRBD1 (5 bases). Germline V gene data show CDR1 as SGHVS and CDR2 as FNYEAQ. The ends were cut back, 4 bases at V and 6 bases at J, with 15 bases in the middle. CDR3 length equals 14 residues. The CDR3 sequence is CASSSTGGPHGYTF. CDR3 DNA sequence: TGTGCCAGCAGCTCAACAGGAGGACCCCATGGCTACACCTTC.

This chain uses TRBV6-5 with TRBJ1-1; 7 bases fit TRBD1. CDR1 is MNHEY and CDR2 is SVGAGI in the germline V gene. The V and J ends lost 0 bases and 11 bases, in that order; junction bases with no gene match: 12. This CDR3 comprises 15 residues. The DNA for the CDR3 is TGTGCCAGCAGTTACTCCCACCTGACAGGGCTGTTTGCTTTCTTT. Amino acids: CASSYSHLTGLFAFF.

There are a few counts of this clonotype. This chain connects TRBV4-3 to TRBJ2-3, with a weak D call TRBD2 (6 bases). The ends were cut back, 8 bases at V and 6 bases at J, with 18 bases in the middle. Germline V gives CDR1 LGHNA, CDR2 YSLEER. The CDR3 length is 14 residues. CDR3 DNA sequence: TGCGCCAGCTCCCAGTCGGGGGTTGGCGATACGCAGTATTTT. Translating it yields CASSQSGVGDTQYF.

V gene TRBV11-3 combines with J gene TRBJ1-5; the D gene is possibly TRBD1 (5 bases). CDR1 SGHNT and CDR2 YENEEA come from the germline V gene. CDR3 length: 20 amino acids. The ends were cut back, 3 bases at V and 1 base at J, with 25 bases in the middle. The CDR3, as DNA: TGTGCCAGCAGCTTTGTAGACCGACAAGGGGCCAAAGCCAGCAATCAGCCCCAGCATTTT. This encodes CASSFVDRQGAKASNQPQHF. The variable domain in full, with the rest retrieved from reference TRBV11-3 and TRBJ1-5, is EAGVVQSPRYKIIEKKQPVAFWCNPISGHNTLYWYLQNLGQGPELLIRYENEEAVDDSQLPKDRFSAERLKGVDSTLKIQPAELGDSAVYLCASSFVDRQGAKASNQPQHFGDGTRLSIL.

This chain uses TRBV5-6 with TRBJ2-7, with a tentative D call TRBD2 (6 bases). Trimming cost V 0 bases and J 3 bases, with 13 bases left between them. Germline V gene lookup returns CDR1 SGHDT and CDR2 YYEEEE. This CDR3 comprises 15 residues. CDR3 region: CASSLVRGLDYEQYV. The DNA for the CDR3 is TGTGCCAGCAGCTTGGTTCGGGGGTTGGACTACGAGCAGTACGTC.

V is TRBV6-2 or TRBV6-3 and J is TRBJ1-1, with no clear D. Trimming cost V 2 bases and J 6 bases, with 10 bases left between them. CDR1 is MNHEY, CDR2 SVGEGT, per germline. The CDR3 runs 13 residues. CDR3 nucleotide sequence: TGTGCCAGCAGTTACCCCTCGGGTCCTGAAGCTTTCTTT. It specifies CASSYPSGPEAFF.

The gene calls are TRBV10-3 and TRBJ1-2; D not certain. In germline, CDR1 is ENHRY, CDR2 SYGVKD. The CDR3 contains 13 residues. V gave up 10 bases and J gave up 0 bases, with 12 bases separating them. Here the CDR3 reads CATVTDSNYGYTF. In DNA form, the CDR3 reads TGTGCCACCGTGACGGACTCTAACTATGGCTACACCTTC.

This clonotype was seen a handful of times. The CDR3 loop is CASSLPSGFEQFF. In nucleotides, the CDR3 is TGTGCCAGCAGTCTACCCAGCGGGTTTGAGCAGTTCTTC. J is TRBJ2-1 and V is TRBV28; tentative D call: TRBD2 (6 bases). Germline CDR1 reads MDHEN; CDR2 reads SYDVKM. This CDR3 contains 13 residues. The V end was cut by 5 bases, the J end by 9 bases, with 14 bases between.

This clonotype was observed a few times. The CDR3: CASSSFLGPYKMNTEAFF. The CDR3 DNA is TGTGCCAGCAGCTCTTTTCTAGGTCCCTATAAGATGAACACTGAAGCTTTCTTT. The chain combines TRBV7-9 with TRBJ1-1; no clear D gene. Looked up from germline, CDR1 is SEHNR and CDR2 is FQNEAQ (reference sequence). CDR3 length: 18 amino acids. V lost 4 bases and J lost 0, with 21 bases in between.

This clonotype was counted only a few times. The rearrangement links TRBV6-1 to TRBJ1-2, with D perhaps matching TRBD1 (6 bases). This CDR3 spans 13 amino acids. Germline V gene data show CDR1 as MNHNS and CDR2 as SASEGT. Trimming removed 8 bases from V and 2 bases from J, with 12 bases in between. CDR3 bases: TGTGCCAGCGGGCACAGGGTAAACTATGGCTACACCTTC. Translating it yields CASGHRVNYGYTF.

This clonotype came up a few times. The V gene is TRBV6-6, the J gene TRBJ2-3, with 10 positions matching TRBD1. From germline, CDR1 is MNHNY and CDR2 SVGAGI (reference sequence). V was clipped by 5 bases and J by 2 bases; unmatched bases: 7. This CDR3 is 16 amino acids long. The CDR3 sequence is CASSNPGTGDTDTQYF. The DNA for the CDR3 is TGTGCCAGCAGTAACCCCGGGACAGGGGACACAGATACGCAGTATTTT.

The gene calls are TRBV4-1 and TRBJ2-1; possible D gene TRBD1, 6 bases. This CDR3 region has 15 residues. The germline CDR1 and CDR2 sequences are MGHRA and YSYEKL. V lost 1 base and J lost 6, with 13 bases in between. CDR3 in DNA: TGCGCCAGCAGCCAAGCTGCACAGGGCGGCAATGAGCAGTTCTTC. Translation gives CASSQAAQGGNEQFF.

This chain links TRBV5-6 with TRBJ2-1; the match to TRBD1 covers 9 bases. Unmatched junction bases numbered 4, after V lost 0 bases and J lost 3 bases. Germline V gene lookup returns CDR1 SGHDT and CDR2 YYEEEE. This CDR3 spans 16 amino acids. As DNA, the CDR3 is TGTGCCAGCAGCTTGGTTGGACAGGGGATCTACAATGAGCAGTTCTTC. Encoded protein: CASSLVGQGIYNEQFF.

This clonotype was seen more than once but under ten times. This chain uses TRBV3-1 with TRBJ1-2; no definite D call. The CDR3 is 15 residues long. Germline CDR1 LGHDT, CDR2 YNNKEL (reference sequence). Between the trimmed V and J ends, which lost 0 bases and 1 base, there was a span of 9 bases. In nucleotides, the CDR3 is TGTGCCAGCAGCCAAGAGCAGGCACGTAACTATGGCTACACCTTC. Translated, it gives CASSQEQARNYGYTF. Filled out from reference TRBV3-1 and TRBJ1-2, the complete variable domain reads DTAVSQTPKYLVTQMGNDKSIKCEQNLGHDTMYWYKQDSKKFLKIMFSYNNKELIINETVPNRFSPKSPDKAHLNLHINSLELGDSAVYFCASSQEQARNYGYTFGSGTRLTVV.

This clonotype occurred many times. This sequence joins TRBV7-2 and TRBJ2-7; 12 nucleotides agree with TRBD1. The V gene's germline CDR1 is SGHTA and CDR2 FQGNSA. The CDR3 has 14 amino acids. V shed 5 bases, J shed 7 bases, and the junction held 6 bases outside the gene matches. CDR3 nucleotides: TGTGCCAGCAGCCCCGGGACAGGGGGCAGGGAGCAGTACTTC. Encoded protein: CASSPGTGGREQYF.

The CDR3 reads CASTRGLAGADEQFF. CDR3 nucleotide sequence: TGTGCCAGCACCCGCGGACTAGCGGGGGCGGATGAGCAGTTCTTC. The rearrangement links TRBV2 to TRBJ2-1, with TRBD2 matching over 13 bases. Germline V CDR1 and CDR2: SNHLY, FYNNEI. This CDR3 contains 15 residues. Losses at the gene ends were 7 bases for V and 8 bases for J; bases not matched to a gene: 8.